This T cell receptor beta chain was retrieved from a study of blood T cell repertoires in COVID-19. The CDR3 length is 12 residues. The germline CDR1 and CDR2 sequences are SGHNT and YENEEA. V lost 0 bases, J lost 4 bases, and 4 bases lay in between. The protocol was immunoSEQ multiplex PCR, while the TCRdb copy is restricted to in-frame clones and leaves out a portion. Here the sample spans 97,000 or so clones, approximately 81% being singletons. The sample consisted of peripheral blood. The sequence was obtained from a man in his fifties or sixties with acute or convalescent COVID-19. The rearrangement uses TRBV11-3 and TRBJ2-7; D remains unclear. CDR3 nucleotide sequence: TGTGCCAGCAGCTTAGATAGTTACGAGCAGTACTTC. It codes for CASSLDSYEQYF.